A single TCR beta chain is shown here with its context. J was trimmed by 2 bases and V by 6 bases; bases with no gene match: 4. Germline lookup yields CDR1 MNHEY and CDR2 SMNVEV (reference sequence). The CDR3 is 14 amino acids. TCRdb's table, derived via immunoSEQ multiplex PCR, lists solely in-frame clones and lacks some. The table has approximately 30,000 clones, approximately 90% seen once. This sample stems from a study of T cell changes during pregnancy in multiple sclerosis. This TCR came from a female donor with multiple sclerosis, enrolled in a pregnancy study. This rearrangement joins TRBV27 to TRBJ2-1; 7 positions match TRBD2. The specimen was CD8+ T cells from peripheral blood mononuclear cells, collected before pregnancy. CDR3 region: CASSSSGPYNEQFF. CDR3 in DNA: TGTGCCAGCAGCTCTAGCGGACCCTACAATGAGCAGTTCTTC.